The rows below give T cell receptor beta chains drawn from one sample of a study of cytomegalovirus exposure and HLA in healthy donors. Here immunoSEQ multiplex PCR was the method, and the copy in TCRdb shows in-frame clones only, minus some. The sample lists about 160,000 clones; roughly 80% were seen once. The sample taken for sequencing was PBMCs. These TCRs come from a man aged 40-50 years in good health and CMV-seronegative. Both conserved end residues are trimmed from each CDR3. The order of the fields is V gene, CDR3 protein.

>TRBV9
ASSVAVTGGYGYT
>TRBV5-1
ASSRIGQGREQY
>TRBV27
ASSAGMAAGETQY
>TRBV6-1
ASSEPWGDDGYT
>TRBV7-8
ASSPRGGTLGSLH
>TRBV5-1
ASSRDSSNTGELF
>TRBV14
ASRPDNSYEQY
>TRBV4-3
ASSHSREGFQPQH
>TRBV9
ASSEDRRSTDTQY
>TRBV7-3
ASSAAGGPESEQY
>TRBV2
ASSGQGPGGYT
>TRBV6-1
ASSDRGGGGYT
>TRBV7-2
ASSLVSLVQETQY
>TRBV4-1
ASSQEDFYTQY
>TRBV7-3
ASSDRTGGAELF
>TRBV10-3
AIKWDTRNYGYT
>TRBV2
ARTQGGNTEAF
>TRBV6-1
ASSEDPAGGYT
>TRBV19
ASGTGAVNTEAF
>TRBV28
ATHRSVGYT
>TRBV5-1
ASRSPGGGETQY
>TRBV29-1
SVEGGTNTDTQY
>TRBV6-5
ACGEDRAVYGYT